This T cell receptor (beta chain) is from a study of early T cells in non-severe SARS-CoV-2 infection. As part of library construction, unique molecular identifiers were attached to individual cDNA molecules. TCRdb reanalysed the 5' RACE reads using MiXCR and keeps one entry per CDR3 protein. The sample includes fewer than 55,000 distinct CDR3 sequences, less than 9.5% of them seen just once. This clonotype was recorded at least ten times. Sequences were obtained from whole blood. The receptor's source is an adult who was a healthcare worker with PCR-confirmed SARS-CoV-2 infection or an uninfected control (not recorded which).

The CDR3 reads CSVRKTNEKLFF. The CDR3 region has the DNA TGCAGCGTTAGGAAAACTAATGAAAAACTGTTTTTT. The V call is TRBV29-1, the J call TRBJ1-4; no firm D call. The CDR3 sequence is 12 residues long. V was shortened by 5 bases and J by 1 base, with 5 bases between the two germline ends. CDR1 and CDR2 (germline): SQVTM, ANQGSEA.